The rows below give T cell receptor beta chains drawn from one sample of a study of response to subunit inactivated influenza vaccine. MiXCR, applied by TCRdb to the RT-PCR reads, yields one record per CDR3 protein. The table records around 540,000 distinct CDR3 sequences, 10% to 15% of them present only once. Sequenced here: PBMCs from blood, sampled on the day of vaccination. The receptors shown here come from a man aged 50 or older who received an inactivated influenza vaccine. Each CDR3 is given with its conserved first and last residue. Fields, in order: D gene, J gene, clone size, V gene, CDR3 protein, CDR3 DNA. A D gene is named only where the DNA matches it firmly. Clone size, where shown, is once, few, many, or a class for clones that have expanded.

d_gene: .
j_gene: TRBJ1-1
abundance: .
v_gene: TRBV14
CDR3aa: CASSHLSRTEAFF
CDR3nt: TGTGCCAGCAGCCATCTGTCACGGACTGAAGCTTTCTTT

d_gene: .
j_gene: TRBJ2-2
abundance: .
v_gene: TRBV6-1
CDR3aa: CASGQEWHTGELFF
CDR3nt: TGTGCCAGCGGCCAAGAATGGCACACCGGGGAGCTGTTTTTT

d_gene: .
j_gene: TRBJ2-7
abundance: many
v_gene: TRBV5-1
CDR3aa: CASRDPSVYEQYF
CDR3nt: TGCGCCAGCAGGGACCCTTCGGTCTACGAGCAGTACTTC

d_gene: TRBD2
j_gene: TRBJ2-7
abundance: .
v_gene: TRBV20-1
CDR3aa: CSAVRLAGYEQYF
CDR3nt: TGCAGTGCCGTAAGACTAGCGGGGTACGAGCAGTACTTC

d_gene: .
j_gene: TRBJ2-3
abundance: few
v_gene: TRBV12-3/TRBV12-4
CDR3aa: CASTIRQAFFTDTQYF
CDR3nt: TGTGCCAGCACCATTAGACAGGCATTTTTCACAGATACGCAGTATTTT

d_gene: .
j_gene: TRBJ2-4
abundance: many
v_gene: TRBV12-3/TRBV12-4
CDR3aa: CASSLENIQYF
CDR3nt: TGTGCCAGCAGCCTTGAGAACATTCAGTACTTC

d_gene: .
j_gene: TRBJ2-2
abundance: .
v_gene: TRBV7-8
CDR3aa: CASTVAVSTGELFF
CDR3nt: TGTGCCAGCACCGTAGCGGTGTCTACCGGGGAGCTGTTTTTT

d_gene: .
j_gene: TRBJ1-6
abundance: many
v_gene: TRBV5-6
CDR3aa: CASSLGPGHKSPLHF
CDR3nt: TGTGCCAGCAGCTTGGGTCCGGGCCACAAAAGCCCCCTCCACTTT

d_gene: .
j_gene: TRBJ1-5
abundance: .
v_gene: TRBV18
CDR3aa: CASSPGRESQPQHF
CDR3nt: TGTGCCAGCTCACCAGGCAGGGAGAGTCAGCCCCAGCATTTT

d_gene: .
j_gene: TRBJ1-2
abundance: .
v_gene: TRBV20-1
CDR3aa: CSAYGYTF
CDR3nt: TGCAGCGCGTATGGCTACACCTTC

d_gene: .
j_gene: TRBJ1-1
abundance: many
v_gene: TRBV20-1
CDR3aa: CSARVGGPDTEAFF
CDR3nt: TGCAGTGCTAGAGTCGGGGGGCCGGACACTGAAGCTTTCTTT

d_gene: .
j_gene: TRBJ1-4
abundance: .
v_gene: TRBV9
CDR3aa: CASSAGSGEKLFF
CDR3nt: TGTGCCAGCAGCGCTGGGAGTGGTGAAAAACTGTTTTTT

d_gene: .
j_gene: TRBJ2-3
abundance: once
v_gene: TRBV7-2
CDR3aa: CASSVRVPRADTQYF
CDR3nt: TGTGCCAGCAGCGTCCGGGTCCCCAGGGCAGATACGCAGTATTTT

d_gene: TRBD1
j_gene: TRBJ1-1
abundance: .
v_gene: TRBV5-6
CDR3aa: CASSNAWDRHNTEAFF
CDR3nt: TGTGCCAGCAGCAATGCCTGGGACAGGCATAACACTGAAGCTTTCTTT

d_gene: .
j_gene: TRBJ2-3
abundance: many
v_gene: TRBV29-1
CDR3aa: CSVGRGGTDTQYF
CDR3nt: TGCAGCGTTGGCAGGGGAGGCACAGATACGCAGTATTTT

d_gene: .
j_gene: TRBJ2-1
abundance: many
v_gene: TRBV29-1
CDR3aa: CSASRVYNEQFF
CDR3nt: TGCAGCGCCTCCCGGGTCTACAATGAGCAGTTCTTC

d_gene: TRBD1
j_gene: TRBJ2-7
abundance: .
v_gene: TRBV30
CDR3aa: CAWSNSDRGYEQYF
CDR3nt: TGTGCCTGGAGTAATTCCGACAGGGGCTACGAGCAGTACTTC

d_gene: TRBD2
j_gene: TRBJ2-3
abundance: few
v_gene: TRBV10-3
CDR3aa: CAITGSSGASTDTQYF
CDR3nt: TGTGCCATCACGGGGTCTAGCGGGGCTAGCACAGATACGCAGTATTTT

d_gene: .
j_gene: TRBJ2-5
abundance: many
v_gene: TRBV7-8
CDR3aa: CASSAIIYQETQYF
CDR3nt: TGTGCCAGCAGCGCAATCATATACCAAGAGACCCAGTACTTC

d_gene: .
j_gene: TRBJ2-3
abundance: few
v_gene: TRBV12-3/TRBV12-4
CDR3aa: CASSPSDGVTQYF
CDR3nt: TGTGCCAGCAGTCCTAGCGACGGGGTCACGCAGTATTTT

d_gene: TRBD2
j_gene: TRBJ2-5
abundance: .
v_gene: TRBV7-9
CDR3aa: CASSSIGTTQETQYF
CDR3nt: TGTGCCAGCAGTTCAATTGGGACTACGCAAGAGACCCAGTACTTC

d_gene: .
j_gene: TRBJ1-5
abundance: .
v_gene: TRBV3-1
CDR3aa: CASSRTRRSQPQHF
CDR3nt: TGTGCCAGCAGCCGAACTCGAAGGTCTCAGCCCCAGCATTTT

d_gene: .
j_gene: TRBJ2-1
abundance: .
v_gene: TRBV9
CDR3aa: CASSPPASPHNEQFF
CDR3nt: TGTGCCAGCAGCCCCCCGGCTAGCCCACACAATGAGCAGTTCTTC

d_gene: .
j_gene: TRBJ2-1
abundance: many
v_gene: TRBV27
CDR3aa: CASTPGAGVANEQFF
CDR3nt: TGTGCCAGTACGCCGGGGGCGGGAGTGGCCAATGAGCAGTTCTTC

d_gene: .
j_gene: TRBJ2-1
abundance: many
v_gene: TRBV29-1
CDR3aa: CSVEAGGTYNEQFF
CDR3nt: TGCAGCGTTGAAGCCGGGGGTACCTACAATGAGCAGTTCTTC

d_gene: .
j_gene: TRBJ2-7
abundance: many
v_gene: TRBV27
CDR3aa: CASSPSARVYEQYF
CDR3nt: TGTGCCAGCAGTCCCTCTGCGAGGGTCTACGAGCAGTACTTC

d_gene: TRBD1
j_gene: TRBJ1-2
abundance: few
v_gene: TRBV18
CDR3aa: CASSPGTGSGYTF
CDR3nt: TGTGCCAGCTCGCCCGGGACAGGGAGTGGCTACACCTTC